Below, 30 T cell receptor beta chains from the same sample are listed, as sequenced in a study of cytomegalovirus exposure and HLA in healthy donors. The PCR used 60 Vbeta and 13 Jbeta primers. Measured with immunoSEQ multiplex PCR; TCRdb has only the in-frame clones, and not every one. Of over 100,000 clones in the sample, 82% are singletons; the top ten hold roughly 22%. Source material: PBMCs. Receptors originate from a man aged 25-40 years in good health and CMV-seropositive.

The chain is built from TRBV10-3 and TRBJ2-3, with D tentatively TRBD2 (6 bases). This CDR3 is 14 amino acids long. The V end lost 6 bases, the J end lost 1 base, and 11 bases lay between the germline ends. Germline CDR1 ENHRY, CDR2 SYGVKD. In nucleotides, the CDR3 is TGTGCCATCAGCCCCCCGGGAGGCACAGATACGCAGTATTTT. Its translation is CAISPPGGTDTQYF.

This chain links TRBV5-1 with TRBJ2-7; D might be TRBD1 (6 bases). CDR3 length: 15 amino acids. The ends were cut back, 0 bases at V and 0 bases at J, with 10 bases in the middle. Looked up from germline, CDR1 is SGHRS and CDR2 is YFSETQ. CDR3 DNA sequence: TGCGCCAGCAGCTTGGGGGCAGGGGTCTCCTACGAGCAGTACGTC. Amino acid sequence: CASSLGAGVSYEQYV.

The V gene is TRBV5-1, the J gene TRBJ2-5; D call uncertain. The germline V gene encodes CDR1 SGHRS and CDR2 YFSETQ. V lost 2 bases and J 0 bases, leaving 11 bases between the germline ends. This CDR3 has 15 residues. Here the CDR3 reads CASSFNTADQETQYF. The CDR3 DNA reads as TGCGCCAGCAGCTTTAACACAGCCGACCAAGAGACCCAGTACTTC.

In the case of this clone: At one of its ends the junction is not consistent with the germline gene, which may arise from a read error. The rearrangement joins TRBV7-9 to TRBJ1-2; TRBD1 matches 7 bases. Per germline, CDR1 SEHNR and CDR2 FQNEAQ (reference sequence). The CDR3 has 14 residues. CDR3 residues: CSSSYLRGPYGYTF. Here the CDR3 DNA reads TGTTCCAGCAGCTATTTAAGGGGGCCCTATGGCTACACCTTC.

The chain links TRBV5-1 to TRBJ2-1, with D possibly TRBD2 on 6 matching bases. V lost 5 bases to trimming and J lost 0 bases, with 12 bases between them. The CDR3 runs 15 residues. Germline-derived CDR1 and CDR2 are SGHRS and YFSETQ. The CDR3 reads CASRHRDSSYNEQFF. The CDR3 DNA is TGCGCCAGCAGACATCGGGACTCCTCCTACAATGAGCAGTTCTTC.

The chain links TRBV27 to TRBJ2-3, with 10 bases fitting TRBD2. The CDR3 sequence is 18 residues long. Germline V gives CDR1 MNHEY, CDR2 SMNVEV (reference sequence). The ends lost 2 bases at V and 0 bases at J; junction bases unmatched: 8. The CDR3 loop is CASSLKGTAGGSTDTQYF. The CDR3 nucleotides are TGTGCCAGCAGTTTAAAGGGAACAGCGGGAGGGAGCACAGATACGCAGTATTTT.

The rearrangement uses TRBV6-4 and TRBJ2-3; 7 bases agree with TRBD2. Germline trimming cut 8 bases from V and 4 bases from J; bases unmatched to any gene: 9. CDR1 is MRHNA, CDR2 SNTAGT, per germline. There are 14 residues in the CDR3. CDR3 amino acids: CASRRREGADTQYF. The CDR3 region has the DNA TGTGCCAGCCGAAGGAGGGAGGGCGCAGATACGCAGTATTTT.

The V call is TRBV19, the J call TRBJ1-3; D gene unclear. CDR1 and CDR2 from the germline V gene are LNHDA and SQIVND (reference sequence). Trimming took off 3 bases at V and 4 bases at J, with 10 bases between the two ends. This CDR3 comprises 14 residues. CDR3 sequence: CASSMAGGGNTIYF. The CDR3 DNA reads TGTGCCAGTAGTATGGCGGGTGGGGGAAACACCATATATTTT.

The chain employs TRBV6-1 and TRBJ2-5; maybe TRBD1 (5 bases). The germline CDR1 and CDR2 sequences are MNHNS and SASEGT. The CDR3 runs 14 residues. V lost 4 bases to trimming and J lost 0 bases, with 9 bases between them. The CDR3 is CASSVNRYQETQYF. The CDR3, as DNA: TGTGCCAGCAGTGTAAACAGGTACCAAGAGACCCAGTACTTC.

CDR3 nucleotide sequence: TGTGCCAGCAGTGAACAGGGATCTGGGGCCAACGTCCTGACTTTC. This codes for CASSEQGSGANVLTF. V gene TRBV2 combines with J gene TRBJ2-6; tentative D call: TRBD1 (5 bases). CDR1 is SNHLY and CDR2 is FYNNEI in the germline V gene. Trimming shortened V by 2 bases and J by 1 base, and 6 bases separated the two germline ends. This CDR3 region has 15 residues.

The J gene is TRBJ1-1, the V gene TRBV19, with D uncertain. This CDR3 is built from 15 residues. Trimming removed 1 base at V and 2 bases at J, with 11 bases between. In germline, CDR1 is LNHDA, CDR2 SQIVND (reference sequence). For the CDR3, the DNA is TGTGCCAGTAGTATAGGGGGAGTAACAAACACTGAAGCTTTCTTT. It yields the protein CASSIGGVTNTEAFF.

The chain uses TRBV9 and TRBJ1-1, with D perhaps TRBD1 (6 bases). Per the germline V gene, CDR1 is SGDLS and CDR2 is YYNGEE. The CDR3 is 16 amino acids. V lost 4 bases and J 3 bases, leaving 19 bases between the germline ends. CDR3 DNA sequence: TGTGCCAGCAGCCCGCAACAGGGCCAGGAGTACACTGAAGCTTTCTTT. Its translation: CASSPQQGQEYTEAFF.

V and J are TRBV7-8 and TRBJ1-1, with TRBD1 matching 7 bases. The junction had 5 bases not matched to a gene; V was cut back by 5 bases and J by 5 bases. CDR1 is SGHVS, CDR2 FQNEAQ, per germline. This CDR3 spans 13 amino acids. In DNA form, the CDR3 reads TGTGCCAGCAGCCTTGACAGGGTAACTGAAGCTTTCTTT. Amino acid sequence: CASSLDRVTEAFF.

The chain carries TRBV28 and TRBJ2-7, with TRBD2 matching 11 bases. After removal of 6 bases from V and 4 bases from J, the junction contained 11 bases not matched to a gene. The CDR3 has 16 residues. CDR1 is MDHEN, CDR2 SYDVKM, per germline. The CDR3: CASSTGSGRAGYEQYV. The CDR3, as DNA: TGTGCCAGCAGCACGGGTAGCGGGAGGGCCGGGTACGAGCAGTACGTC.

For this clone: Its ends do not fully match the called genes, so a read error is possible. The rearrangement joins TRBV7-9 to TRBJ1-3, with 8 bases fitting TRBD1. CDR3 size: 13 residues. Germline assignment: CDR1 SEHNR and CDR2 FQNEAQ (reference sequence). CDR3 nucleotide sequence: TGTTCCAGCCGAGGGACAGGAGGAAACACCATATATTTT. Protein sequence: CSSRGTGGNTIYF. The full variable domain, with the rest looked up from reference TRBV7-9 and TRBJ1-3, is DTGVSQNPRHKITKRGQNVTFRCDPISEHNRLYWYRQTLGQGPEFLTYFQNEAQLEKSRLLSDRFSAERPKGSFSTLEIQRTEQGDSAMYLCSSRGTGGNTIYFGEGSWLTVV.

This sequence joins TRBV5-1 and TRBJ2-6; a weak D match, TRBD1 (5 bases). CDR1 SGHRS and CDR2 YFSETQ come from the germline V gene. V lost 3 bases, J lost 0 bases, and 10 bases lay in between. The CDR3 contains 16 residues. Here the CDR3 DNA reads TGCGCCAGCAGCTCCACAGGTTACTCTGGGGCCAACGTCCTGACTTTC. Translated: CASSSTGYSGANVLTF.

CDR3: CASSIGTSEYNEQFF. In nucleotides, the CDR3 is TGTGCCAGCAGCATCGGGACTAGCGAGTACAATGAGCAGTTCTTC. The chain links TRBV5-6 to TRBJ2-1, with 10 nucleotides matching TRBD2. This CDR3 spans 15 amino acids. The V gene end was trimmed by 4 bases and the J gene end by 4 bases; junction bases not matched to a gene: 5. In germline, CDR1 is SGHDT, CDR2 YYEEEE.

The chain uses TRBV5-1 and TRBJ1-2; D is perhaps TRBD1 (6 bases). Trimming took 1 base from V and 0 from J, leaving 10 bases between them. Germline V CDR1 and CDR2: SGHRS, YFSETQ. CDR3 length: 15 amino acids. This chain's CDR3 is CASSLPTGANYGYTF. The CDR3, as DNA: TGCGCCAGCAGCTTGCCGACAGGAGCTAACTATGGCTACACCTTC. The entire variable domain, with the rest obtained from reference TRBV5-1 and TRBJ1-2, is as follows: KAGVTQTPRYLIKTRGQQVTLSCSPISGHRSVSWYQQTPGQGLQFLFEYFSETQRNKGNFPGRFSGRQFSNSRSEMNVSTLELGDSALYLCASSLPTGANYGYTFGSGTRLTVV.

The V gene is TRBV6-6, the J gene TRBJ2-5; D is unresolved. The V and J ends lost 5 bases and 2 bases respectively, with 3 bases between them. Germline CDR1 is MNHNY and CDR2 is SVGAGI (reference sequence). This CDR3 has 11 residues. This CDR3 reads CASSPQETQYF. The CDR3 nucleotides are TGTGCCAGCAGTCCACAAGAGACCCAGTACTTC.

This chain links TRBV5-1 with TRBJ1-5; the D gene is possibly TRBD1 (5 bases). V lost 0 bases to trimming and J lost 6 bases, with 13 bases between them. There are 15 residues in the CDR3. Germline assignment: CDR1 SGHRS and CDR2 YFSETQ. This CDR3 reads CASSLGQSLGQPQHF. In nucleotides, the CDR3 is TGCGCCAGCAGCTTGGGACAGTCCCTGGGTCAGCCCCAGCATTTT.

This clone appeared a few times. The chain has TRBV6-1 and TRBJ2-7; tentative D call: TRBD2 (5 bases). V lost 0 bases and J lost 4, with 10 bases in between. Germline CDR1 and CDR2: MNHNS and SASEGT. The CDR3 totals 14 residues. CDR3 region: CASSEALAGYEQYV. CDR3 sequence (DNA): TGTGCCAGCAGTGAAGCCCTGGCGGGTTACGAGCAGTACGTC.

This clone was detected only a few times. V is TRBV6-5 and J is TRBJ2-5; D gene uncertain. Germline CDR1 MNHEY, CDR2 SVGAGI. The V gene lost 2 bases and the J gene lost 7 bases, with 11 bases spanning the gap. This CDR3 region has 13 residues. CDR3 DNA sequence: TGTGCCAGCAGTTACGTCTCTACCGGGACCCAGTACTTC. Protein product: CASSYVSTGTQYF.

The rearrangement joins TRBV5-1 to TRBJ2-3; the D gene is possibly TRBD1 (6 bases). With 0 bases removed from V and 0 bases from J, the gap between germline ends came to 8 bases. The CDR3 extends over 15 amino acids. The germline V gene encodes CDR1 SGHRS and CDR2 YFSETQ. The CDR3 here is CASSLGGGSTDTQYF. CDR3 in DNA: TGCGCCAGCAGCTTGGGAGGGGGTAGCACAGATACGCAGTATTTT.

DNA for the CDR3: TGTGCCAGCAGCGAACTAGCGGAAAACACAGATACGCAGTATTTT. It translates to CASSELAENTDTQYF. This rearrangement joins TRBV9 to TRBJ2-3; 8 bases are shared with TRBD2. CDR1 is SGDLS and CDR2 is YYNGEE in the germline V gene. The CDR3 is 15 amino acids. The junction had 5 bases not matched to a gene; V was cut back by 3 bases and J by 2 bases.

The rearrangement uses TRBV6-5 and TRBJ1-3, with a tentative D call TRBD1 (5 bases). Germline assignment: CDR1 MNHEY and CDR2 SVGAGI. V gave up 6 bases and J gave up 1 base, with 10 bases separating them. This CDR3 is 14 amino acids long. The chain's CDR3 is CASRLGGSGNTIYF. The CDR3 nucleotides are TGTGCCAGCAGACTGGGGGGATCTGGAAACACCATATATTTT.

In nucleotides, the CDR3 is TGTGCCAGCAGCCTTGAGGTCGGGACAGCAAACATGAACACTGAAGCTTTCTTT. Amino acid sequence: CASSLEVGTANMNTEAFF. The chain recombines TRBV5-5 with TRBJ1-1; 7 positions match TRBD1. J lost 0 bases, V lost 4 bases, and 15 bases had no gene match. Per germline, CDR1 SGHKS and CDR2 YYEKEE (reference sequence). There are 18 residues in the CDR3.

The V call is TRBV6-5, the J call TRBJ1-2, with 7 bases fitting TRBD1. After removal of 0 bases from V and 1 base from J, the junction contained 5 bases not matched to a gene. The CDR3 is 16 residues long. Looked up from germline, CDR1 is MNHEY and CDR2 is SVGAGI. This CDR3 is CASSYSFQGGNYGYTF. The DNA for the CDR3 is TGTGCCAGCAGTTACTCGTTTCAGGGGGGTAACTATGGCTACACCTTC.

The chain recombines TRBV18 with TRBJ1-1; no definite D call. Germline V CDR1 and CDR2: KGHSH, LQKENI. Deletions cut 3 bases from V and 3 bases from J, with 8 bases between. The CDR3 spans 13 residues. CDR3 DNA: TGTGCCAGCTCACCTAACGGGGACACTGAAGCTTTCTTT. Its protein product is CASSPNGDTEAFF.

The chain carries TRBV2 and TRBJ1-6, with D possibly TRBD1 on 6 matching bases. Trimming removed 7 bases from V and 4 bases from J, with 11 bases in between. The CDR3 is 14 residues long. Germline assignment: CDR1 SNHLY and CDR2 FYNNEI. As DNA, the CDR3 is TGTGCCAGCAACCTGGACAGTTATAATTCACCCCTCCACTTT. Translating it yields CASNLDSYNSPLHF.

The chain employs TRBV6-5 and TRBJ1-2, with D possibly TRBD1 on 5 matching bases. The germline CDR1 and CDR2 sequences are MNHEY and SVGAGI. The CDR3 has 12 amino acids. Trimming cost V 4 bases and J 6 bases, with 9 bases left between them. CDR3 residues: CASSSGGDGYTF. Here the CDR3 DNA reads TGTGCCAGCAGTTCCGGGGGAGATGGCTACACCTTC.